This TCR beta chain was sequenced during a study of regulatory T cells in long-lasting Graves disease. The overall study: The term persistent Graves' disease signified upward of 5 years on antithyroid drugs with positive TSH receptor antibodies. Overall study findings and caveats: More public clonotypes were shared by persistent patients (2,741) than by new patients (approximately 990).

Germline lookup yields CDR1 MNHEY and CDR2 SMNVEV (reference sequence). This CDR3 comprises 16 residues. Trimming cost V 6 bases and J 0 bases, with 14 bases left between them. Time point noted: persistent/refractory GD, antithyroid drugs over 5 years with positive TRAb. Construction of the TCR library relied on RNA isolated from PBMCs. Construction of TCR beta libraries relied on iRepertoire HTBI primers and on Arm-PCR targeting CDR3 regions. TCRdb reprocessed the multiplex PCR reads with MiXCR, giving one entry per CDR3 protein. The data show some 330,000 distinct CDR3 sequences, around 23% seen once. This clonotype has only a few counts. As yet, its antigen is unknown.

This sequence originates from a woman in her thirties or forties with Graves disease. Specimen: peripheral blood mononuclear cells (PBMCs), collected when the disease was refractory, from a patient treated with antithyroid drugs. The V gene is TRBV27, the J gene TRBJ2-2; D is perhaps TRBD1 (6 bases). CDR3 in DNA: TGTGCCAGCAGCATGGTTTGGACAGCGAACACCGGGGAGCTGTTTTTT. Its protein product is CASSMVWTANTGELFF.